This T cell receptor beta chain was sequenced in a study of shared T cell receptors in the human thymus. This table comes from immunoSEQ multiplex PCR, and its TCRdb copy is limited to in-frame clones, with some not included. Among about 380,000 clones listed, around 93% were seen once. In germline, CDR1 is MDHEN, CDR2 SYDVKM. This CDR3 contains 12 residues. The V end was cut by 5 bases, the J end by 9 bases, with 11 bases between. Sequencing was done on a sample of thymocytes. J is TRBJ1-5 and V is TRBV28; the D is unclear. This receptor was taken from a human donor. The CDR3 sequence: CASSTVPPPQHF. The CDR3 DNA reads TGTGCCAGCAGTACCGTCCCCCCGCCCCAGCATTTT.